This T cell receptor (beta chain) was identified during a study of CD8+CD57+ T cells in acquired aplastic anemia. Patients chosen for sequencing had CD8+CD57+ cells that had expanded, as shown by flow cytometry. This clonotype was counted a few times. Between the trimmed V and J ends, which lost 5 bases and 4 bases, there was a span of 27 bases. Germline V gives CDR1 SGHAT, CDR2 FQNNGV. This CDR3 comprises 19 residues. CDR3 and TCR beta VDJ profiling relied on genomic DNA as the template. TCRdb re-analysed the reads in MiXCR, keeping a single row per CDR3 protein. The sample includes under 250,000 distinct CDR3 sequences, around 46% of them seen just once.

This sequence was found in a human donor with aplastic anemia. The specimen sequenced was sorted CD4+, CD8+, or CD8+CD57+ T cells (not recorded which) from PBMCs. The genes are TRBV11-2 and TRBJ1-3; a weak D match, TRBD1 (6 bases). CDR3 region: CASSPAGRGQLTLGNTIYF. CDR3 DNA: TGTGCCAGCAGCCCGGCTGGCAGGGGCCAGTTAACTCTGGGAAACACCATATATTTT.